This T cell receptor (beta chain) was sequenced for a study of blood T cell repertoires in COVID-19. About the study: Material from acute and convalescent COVID-19 was sourced from the United States, Italy and Spain.

The CDR3 has 15 amino acids. Data came from immunoSEQ multiplex PCR; TCRdb stores just in-frame clones and leaves some out. The table lists 240,000 or so clones, about 85% of them singletons, with 7.2% in the top ten. The genes are TRBV21-1 and TRBJ1-2; TRBD1 is taken as the D call from the table, unchecked against the DNA. TRBV21-1 is given as a pseudogene. Sequencing was carried out using peripheral blood. The receptor was isolated from a man in his sixties who had recovered from COVID-19. The CDR3 loop is CASSLPGTINYGYTF. CDR3 DNA: TGTGCCAGCAGTCTCCCCGGGACAATTAACTATGGCTACACCTTC.